The present T cell receptor (beta chain) was sequenced within a study of cytomegalovirus exposure and HLA in healthy donors. 13 Jbeta primers and 60 Vbeta primers were used for the PCR. Libraries were prepared by immunoSEQ multiplex PCR; TCRdb keeps only in-frame clonotypes and omits some of them. The sample lists 150,000 or so clones, approximately 80% occurring once. This CDR3 comprises 17 residues. CDR1 LGHNA and CDR2 YNFKEQ come from the germline V gene. The V end lost 0 bases, the J end lost 5 bases, and 16 bases lay between the germline ends. This clone has just one count. V usage is TRBV4-2 and J usage is TRBJ1-4; D is uncertain. Specimen: PBMCs. This TCR came from a young man in good health and CMV-seronegative. CDR3 nucleotide sequence: TGTGCCAGCAGCCAAGAAAATAAGCGCCGGATGAATGAAAAACTGTTTTTT. It codes for CASSQENKRRMNEKLFF.